The following is a TCR beta chain sequence with its context. This clonotype was found a few times. No antigen is known for it. One end of the junction does not line up with germline, which may come from a read error. Looking up the germline V gene (reference sequence) yields CDR1 LNHNV and CDR2 YYDKDF. From the cysteine up to the phenylalanine, the CDR3 has a length of 15 residues. Solely the CDR3 DNA is kept, with 45 bases framed from the first base. This entry belongs to a study of T cells in Graves' hyperthyroidism and ophthalmopathy (dated by TCRdb to the late 2010s). For the study in its entirety: Peripheral blood samples were taken at the time of initial diagnosis, prior to any treatment. To identify TCR V-J signatures that set the groups apart, the researchers used a discovery cohort of more than 95 patients, made up of around 42 with Graves' ophthalmopathy and 57 with stable Graves' hyperthyroidism. Prospective prediction of ophthalmopathy was tested in an independent validation cohort of 18 to 20 hyperthyroidism patients and 15 to 17 patients who later progressed to ophthalmopathy. The 75 to 100 discovery patients were divided at random into training and test sets in a 7:3 ratio. The study also compared thyroid tissue and blood T-cell repertoires from five or six Graves' hyperthyroidism patients. After sampling, hyperthyroidism patients received methimazole starting at 30 mg daily, and ophthalmopathy patients received high-dose intravenous methylprednisolone. The paper reports TCR Vbeta CDR3 sequencing of roughly 140 peripheral blood samples: some 44 ophthalmopathy, over 70 hyperthyroidism and 17 progressor patients.

Overall results and qualifications from the work: Most expanded thyroid clonotypes (frequency above 0.001) were also detected in blood, a finding suggesting that blood repertoires may reflect thyroid immune responses. No statistical method was used to fix the sample size in advance, and group allocation was not hidden from the investigators. A 13 V-J signature model separated ophthalmopathy from stable hyperthyroidism, with roughly 88% sensitivity and 81% to 83% specificity in cross-validation and 80%/75% in testing. During validation, the model predicted progression to ophthalmopathy a median of approximately 7 months ahead of onset, with almost 71% sensitivity and 72.22% specificity.

The TCR beta CDR3 regions were amplified from RNA transcripts. A first-round RT-PCR of the TCR CDR3 used the HTBI primer set with the Qiagen OneStep RT-PCR kit. Libraries were constructed in a second round of multiplex PCR, after which size selection and purification were carried out. The libraries were sequenced on an Illumina HiSeq2000 using paired-end 100 bp reads. The original pipeline was this. SOAPnuke was used to process the raw data, with reads discarded if the reads contained adapters or uncalled bases, had a mean Phred below 15, or lacked an exact constant-primer or identifier match. COPE v1.2.5 was used to merge high-quality paired reads, and clonotypes were defined as unique nucleotide sequences. MiTCR v1.1 was used to align clonotypes to the IMGT TRBV, TRBD and TRBJ reference segments. The analysis was restricted to V-J combinations with a frequency above 0.0001, which together covered about 99% of the repertoires. A TCS score was defined as the ratio of F50 (clonal expansion) to E x V (chaos), with BLOSUM62-based TCRdist applied between CDR3 peptides within each V-J. Welch's t-statistics and random forest reduced several hundred V-J features to some 14, which were used in a naive Bayes classifier (R e1071). Using fastp trimming at Q25 and MiXCR clonotype assembly, TCRdb reanalyzed the public sequencing data and kept in-frame beta chains. Identical CDR3 proteins give one entry, which carries the most common genes and DNA. These V and J calls originate from TCRdb's pipeline instead of the authors' own analysis. This sample comprises 490,000 or so distinct CDR3 sequences, approximately 23% of them detected only once. Of the sample, 45% to 55% is held by the ten largest clones.

Ophthalmopathy patients had moderately to severely active disease, Clinical Activity Score of at least 3, NOSPECS grade of at least 4, and duration under 3 months. The study excluded patients with uncontrolled infections, other autoimmune diseases, pregnancy or lactation. Diagnoses were established on the basis of clinical symptoms, serum thyroxine and TRAb, thyroid ultrasound, and orbital computed tomography. PBMCs were separated from 10 ml of fresh peripheral blood using Ficoll-Paque density gradient centrifugation. Total RNA was extracted with Trizol reagent, and quality was checked on an Agilent 2100 Bioanalyzer.

This receptor chain uses TRBV15 and TRBJ2-5, with a weak D call of TRBD2 (5 bases match). Sequencing was done on a sample of blood. This clonotype was obtained from a woman in her sixties or seventies with Graves' ophthalmopathy. The CDR3 protein: CATSRGLDGEEAQYF. The base sequence is TGTGCCACCAGCAGAGGGTTGGACGGGGAAGAGGCCCAGTACTTC.